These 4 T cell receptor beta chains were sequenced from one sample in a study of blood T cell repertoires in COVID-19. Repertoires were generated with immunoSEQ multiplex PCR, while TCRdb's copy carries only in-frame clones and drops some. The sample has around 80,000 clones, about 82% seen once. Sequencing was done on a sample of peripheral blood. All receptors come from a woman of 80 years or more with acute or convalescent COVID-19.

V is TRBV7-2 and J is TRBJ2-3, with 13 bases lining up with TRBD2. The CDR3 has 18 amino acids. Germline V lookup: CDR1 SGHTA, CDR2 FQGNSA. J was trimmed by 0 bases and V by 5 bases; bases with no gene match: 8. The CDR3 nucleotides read TGTGCCAGCAGCCCCACTAGCGGGGGGGCAGCTAGCACAGATACGCAGTATTTT. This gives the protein CASSPTSGGAASTDTQYF.

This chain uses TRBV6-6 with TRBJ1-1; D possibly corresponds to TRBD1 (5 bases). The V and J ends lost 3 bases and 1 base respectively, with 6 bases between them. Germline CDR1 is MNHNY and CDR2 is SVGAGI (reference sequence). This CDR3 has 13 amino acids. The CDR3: CASSYGQNTEAFF. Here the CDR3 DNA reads TGTGCCAGCAGTTATGGACAGAACACTGAAGCTTTCTTT.

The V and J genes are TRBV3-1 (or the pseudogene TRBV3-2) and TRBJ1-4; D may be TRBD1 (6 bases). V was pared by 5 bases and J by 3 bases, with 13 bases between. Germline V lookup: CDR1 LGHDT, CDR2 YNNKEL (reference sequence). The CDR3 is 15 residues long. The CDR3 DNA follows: TGTGCCAGCAGCTCCACAGGGACCTCTAATGAAAAACTGTTTTTT. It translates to CASSSTGTSNEKLFF.

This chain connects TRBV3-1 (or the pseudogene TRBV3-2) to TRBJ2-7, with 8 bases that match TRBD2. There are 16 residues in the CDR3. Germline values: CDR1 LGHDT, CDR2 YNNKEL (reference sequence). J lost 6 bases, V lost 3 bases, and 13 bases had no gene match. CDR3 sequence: CASSHGTGTRGVEQYF. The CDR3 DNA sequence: TGTGCCAGCAGCCACGGGACCGGGACTAGAGGTGTCGAGCAGTACTTC.